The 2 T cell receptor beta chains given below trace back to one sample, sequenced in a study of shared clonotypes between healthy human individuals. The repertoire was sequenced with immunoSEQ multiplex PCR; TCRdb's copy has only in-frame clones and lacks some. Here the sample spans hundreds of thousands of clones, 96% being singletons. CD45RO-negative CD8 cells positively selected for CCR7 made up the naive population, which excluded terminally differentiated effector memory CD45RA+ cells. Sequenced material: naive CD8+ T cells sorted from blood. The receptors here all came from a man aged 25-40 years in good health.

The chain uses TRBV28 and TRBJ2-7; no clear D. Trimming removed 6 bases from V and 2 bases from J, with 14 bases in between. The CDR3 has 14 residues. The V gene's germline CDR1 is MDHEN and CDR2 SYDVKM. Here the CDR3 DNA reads TGTGCCAGCAGACCGGCTGGGTCCACCTACGAGCAGTACTTC. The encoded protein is CASRPAGSTYEQYF.

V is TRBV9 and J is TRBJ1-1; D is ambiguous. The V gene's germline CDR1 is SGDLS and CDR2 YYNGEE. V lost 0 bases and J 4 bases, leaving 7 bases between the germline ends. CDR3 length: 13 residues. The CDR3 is CASSVVSGTEAFF. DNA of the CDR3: TGTGCCAGCAGCGTAGTTTCCGGCACTGAAGCTTTCTTT. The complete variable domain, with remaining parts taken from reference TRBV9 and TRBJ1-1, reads DSGVTQTPKHLITATGQRVTLRCSPRSGDLSVYWYQQSLDQGLQFLIQYYNGEERAKGNILERFSAQQFPDLHSELNLSSLELGDSALYFCASSVVSGTEAFFGQGTRLTVV.